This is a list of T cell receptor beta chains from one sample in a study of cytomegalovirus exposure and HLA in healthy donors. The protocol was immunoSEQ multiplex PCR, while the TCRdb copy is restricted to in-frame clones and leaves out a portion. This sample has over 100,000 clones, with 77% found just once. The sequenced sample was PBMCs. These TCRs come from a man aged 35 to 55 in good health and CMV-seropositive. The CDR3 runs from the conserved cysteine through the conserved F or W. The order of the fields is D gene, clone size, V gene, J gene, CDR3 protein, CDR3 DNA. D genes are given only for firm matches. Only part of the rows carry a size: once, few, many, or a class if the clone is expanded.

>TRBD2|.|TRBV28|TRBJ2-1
CASSSRLAGAGEQFF
TGTGCCAGCAGTTCGAGACTAGCGGGGGCGGGTGAGCAGTTCTTC
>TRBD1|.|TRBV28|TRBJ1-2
CASSTIRDREGTNYGYTF
TGTGCCAGCAGCACAATTCGGGACAGGGAGGGTACTAACTATGGCTACACCTTC
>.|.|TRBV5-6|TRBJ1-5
CASSYRQSNQPQHF
TGTGCCAGCAGCTACAGACAGTCCAATCAGCCCCAGCATTTT
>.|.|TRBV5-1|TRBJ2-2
CASSLAPGNTGELFF
TGCGCCAGCAGCTTGGCCCCAGGGAACACCGGGGAGCTGTTTTTT
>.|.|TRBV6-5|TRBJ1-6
CASSYVWGGGSPLHF
TGTGCCAGCAGTTACGTATGGGGAGGCGGTTCACCCCTCCACTTT
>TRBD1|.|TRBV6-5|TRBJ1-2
CASSRQGENGYTF
TGTGCCAGCAGCCGACAGGGTGAAAATGGCTACACCTTC
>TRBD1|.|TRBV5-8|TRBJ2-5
CASSLRQGATQYF
TGTGCCAGCAGCTTGAGACAGGGGGCGACCCAGTACTTC
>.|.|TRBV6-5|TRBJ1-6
CASRSTGNSPLHF
TGTGCCAGCAGGTCCACAGGGAATTCACCCCTCCACTTT
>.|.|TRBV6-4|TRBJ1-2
CATPGAPNYGYTF
TGTGCCACCCCAGGGGCTCCTAACTATGGCTACACCTTC
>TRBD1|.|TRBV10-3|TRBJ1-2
CAIRLAGTGNNYGYTF
TGTGCCATCAGGTTAGCCGGGACAGGAAATAACTATGGCTACACCTTC
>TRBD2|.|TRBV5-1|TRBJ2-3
CASSSSLAGSTDTQYF
TGCGCCAGCAGCTCCTCACTAGCGGGGAGCACAGATACGCAGTATTTT
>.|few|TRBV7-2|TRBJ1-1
CASRRVPGHENTEAFF
TGTGCCAGCAGACGAGTCCCGGGTCACGAGAACACTGAAGCTTTCTTT
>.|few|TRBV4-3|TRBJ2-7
CASSQGRAGGYEQYF
TGCGCCAGCAGCCAGGGTCGGGCTGGAGGTTACGAGCAGTACTTC
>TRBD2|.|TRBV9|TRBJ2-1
CASSVGELRGNNNEQFF
TGTGCCAGCAGCGTAGGGGAACTGCGGGGGAATAACAATGAGCAGTTCTTC
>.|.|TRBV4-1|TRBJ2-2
CASSQARDRANTGELFF
TGCGCCAGCAGCCAAGCGCGGGACAGAGCGAACACCGGGGAGCTGTTTTTT
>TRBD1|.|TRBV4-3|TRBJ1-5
CASSPATGENNQPQHF
TGCGCCAGCAGCCCTGCGACAGGGGAGAACAATCAGCCCCAGCATTTT
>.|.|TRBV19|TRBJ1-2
CASSISPRGRGYTF
TGTGCCAGTAGTATATCCCCCCGCGGTCGGGGCTACACCTTC
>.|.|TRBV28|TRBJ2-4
CASGPGGFSIQYF
TGTGCCAGCGGCCCTGGGGGGTTTTCTATCCAGTACTTC
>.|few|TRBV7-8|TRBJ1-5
CASSLDRVSNQPQHF
TGTGCCAGCAGCTTAGACAGGGTGAGCAATCAGCCCCAGCATTTT
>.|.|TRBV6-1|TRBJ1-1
CASRTANTEAFF
TGTGCCAGCCGGACAGCGAACACTGAAGCTTTCTTT
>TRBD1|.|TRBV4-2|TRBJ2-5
CASSQDSPRGQETQYF
TGTGCCAGCAGCCAAGATTCGCCCAGGGGGCAAGAGACCCAGTACTTC
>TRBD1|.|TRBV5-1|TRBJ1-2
CASSARTGGDYGYTF
TGCGCCAGCAGCGCCCGGACAGGGGGGGACTATGGCTACACCTTC
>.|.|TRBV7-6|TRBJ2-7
CASSLADSGEQYF
TGTGCCAGCAGCTTAGCGGATTCGGGAGAGCAGTACTTC
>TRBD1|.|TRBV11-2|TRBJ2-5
CASSPDRVLETQYF
TGTGCCAGCAGCCCCGACAGGGTCCTGGAGACCCAGTACTTC
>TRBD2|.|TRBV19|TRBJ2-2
CASTVLAGDTGELFF
TGTGCCAGTACCGTACTAGCGGGGGACACCGGGGAGCTGTTTTTT
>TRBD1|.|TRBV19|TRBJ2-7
CASRDRGNSYEQYF
TGTGCCAGTAGGGACAGGGGAAATTCGTACGAGCAGTACTTC
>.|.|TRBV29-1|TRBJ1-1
CSAQGSGTEAFF
TGCAGCGCTCAGGGTTCCGGCACTGAAGCTTTCTTT
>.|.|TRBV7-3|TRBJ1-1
CASSSQNRVRNTEAFF
TGTGCCAGCAGCTCACAAAACAGGGTCCGGAACACTGAAGCTTTCTTT
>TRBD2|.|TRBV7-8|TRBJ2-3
CASSLARGLAGALTDTQYF
TGTGCCAGCAGCTTAGCGAGAGGACTAGCGGGGGCCCTCACAGATACGCAGTATTTT
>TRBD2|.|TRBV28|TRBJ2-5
CASSLGGLAGRIGQETQYF
TGTGCCAGCAGTTTGGGAGGACTAGCGGGGAGGATAGGTCAAGAGACCCAGTACTTC
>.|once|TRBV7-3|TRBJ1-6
CASSLGTVGSPLHF
TGTGCCAGCAGCTTAGGGACTGTGGGTTCACCCCTCCACTTT
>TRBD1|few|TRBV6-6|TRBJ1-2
CASREGGADYGYTF
TGTGCCAGCCGGGAAGGGGGCGCCGACTATGGCTACACCTTC